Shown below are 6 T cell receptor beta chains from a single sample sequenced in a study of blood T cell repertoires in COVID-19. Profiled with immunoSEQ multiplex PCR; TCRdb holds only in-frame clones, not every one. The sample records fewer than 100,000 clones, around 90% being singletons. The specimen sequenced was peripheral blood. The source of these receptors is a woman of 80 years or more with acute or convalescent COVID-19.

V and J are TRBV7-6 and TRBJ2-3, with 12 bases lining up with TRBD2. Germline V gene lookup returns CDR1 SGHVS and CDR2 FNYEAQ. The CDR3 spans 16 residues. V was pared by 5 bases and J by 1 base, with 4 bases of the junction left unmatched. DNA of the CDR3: TGTGCCAGCAGCCCTAGACTAGCGGGGGGCACAGATACGCAGTATTTT. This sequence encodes CASSPRLAGGTDTQYF.

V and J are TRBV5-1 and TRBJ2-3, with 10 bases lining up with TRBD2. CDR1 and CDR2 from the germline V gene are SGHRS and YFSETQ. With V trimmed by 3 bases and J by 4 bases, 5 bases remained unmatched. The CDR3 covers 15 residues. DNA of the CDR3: TGCGCCAGCAGCTCGGGACTAGCGAGGGCAGATACGCAGTATTTT. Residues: CASSSGLARADTQYF.

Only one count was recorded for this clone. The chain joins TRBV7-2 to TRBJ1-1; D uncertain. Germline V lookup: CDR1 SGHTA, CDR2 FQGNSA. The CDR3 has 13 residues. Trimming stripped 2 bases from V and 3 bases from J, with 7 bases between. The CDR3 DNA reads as TGTGCCAGCAGCTTATTGTCCTACACTGAAGCTTTCTTT. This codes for CASSLLSYTEAFF.

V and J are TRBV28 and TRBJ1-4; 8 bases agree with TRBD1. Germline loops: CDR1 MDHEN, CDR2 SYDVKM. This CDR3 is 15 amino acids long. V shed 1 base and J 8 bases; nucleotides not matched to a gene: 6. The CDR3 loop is CASSLLGRGREKLFF. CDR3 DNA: TGTGCCAGCAGTTTATTGGGCAGGGGGCGAGAAAAACTGTTTTTT.

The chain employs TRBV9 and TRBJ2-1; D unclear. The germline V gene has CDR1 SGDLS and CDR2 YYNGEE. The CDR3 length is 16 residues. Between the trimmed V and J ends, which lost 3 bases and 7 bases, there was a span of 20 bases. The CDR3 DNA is TGTGCCAGCAGCGGACGTCTAGAGAGGAGTTATAATGAGCAGTTCTTC. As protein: CASSGRLERSYNEQFF.

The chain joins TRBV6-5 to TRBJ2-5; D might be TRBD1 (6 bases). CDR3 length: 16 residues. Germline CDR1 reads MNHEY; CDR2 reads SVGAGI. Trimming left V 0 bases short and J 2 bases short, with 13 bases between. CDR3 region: CASSYSVTGKQETQYF. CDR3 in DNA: TGTGCCAGCAGTTACTCCGTAACAGGGAAACAAGAGACCCAGTACTTC.